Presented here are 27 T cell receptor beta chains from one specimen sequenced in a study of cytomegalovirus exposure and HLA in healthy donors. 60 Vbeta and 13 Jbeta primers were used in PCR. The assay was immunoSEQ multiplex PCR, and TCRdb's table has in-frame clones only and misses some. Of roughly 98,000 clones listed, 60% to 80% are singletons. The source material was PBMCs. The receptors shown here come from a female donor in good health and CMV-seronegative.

The CDR3, as DNA: TGTGCCAGCTCACCATCGACTCGGACAGGGAACACTGAAGCTTTCTTT. Amino acid sequence: CASSPSTRTGNTEAFF. The chain employs TRBV18 and TRBJ1-1; 7 bases align to TRBD1. The J segment lost 1 base and the V segment lost 2 bases, leaving 7 bases of the junction unmatched. The CDR3 contains 16 residues. Per the germline V gene, CDR1 is KGHSH and CDR2 is LQKENI. The variable domain in full, completed from reference TRBV18 and TRBJ1-1, reads NAGVMQNPRHLVRRRGQEARLRCSPMKGHSHVYWYRQLPEEGLKFMVYLQKENIIDESGMPKERFSAEFPKEGPSILRIQQVVRGDSAAYFCASSPSTRTGNTEAFFGQGTRLTVV.

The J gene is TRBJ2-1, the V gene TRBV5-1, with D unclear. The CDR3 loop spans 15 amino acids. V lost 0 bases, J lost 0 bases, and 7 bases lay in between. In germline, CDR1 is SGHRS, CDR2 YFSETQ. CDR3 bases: TGCGCCAGCAGCTTGGGGTCCAGCTCCTACAATGAGCAGTTCTTC. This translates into CASSLGSSSYNEQFF.

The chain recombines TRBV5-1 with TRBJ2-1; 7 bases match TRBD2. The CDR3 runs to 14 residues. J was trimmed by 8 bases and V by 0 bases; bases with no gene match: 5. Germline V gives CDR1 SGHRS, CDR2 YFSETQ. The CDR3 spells CASSLVGEGDEQFF. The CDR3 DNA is TGCGCCAGCAGCTTGGTAGGGGAGGGCGATGAGCAGTTCTTC.

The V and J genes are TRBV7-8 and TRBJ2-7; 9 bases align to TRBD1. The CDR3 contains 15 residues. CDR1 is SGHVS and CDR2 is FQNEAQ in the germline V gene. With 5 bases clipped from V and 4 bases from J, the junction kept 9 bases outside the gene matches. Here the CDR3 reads CASSEQGAERYEQYF. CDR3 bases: TGTGCCAGCAGCGAACAGGGGGCCGAGCGTTACGAGCAGTACTTC.

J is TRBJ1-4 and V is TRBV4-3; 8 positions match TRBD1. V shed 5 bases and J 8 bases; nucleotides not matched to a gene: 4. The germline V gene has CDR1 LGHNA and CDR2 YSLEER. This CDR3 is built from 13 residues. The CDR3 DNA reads TGCGCCAGCAGCTTGACAGGGGAAGAAAAACTGTTTTTT. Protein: CASSLTGEEKLFF.

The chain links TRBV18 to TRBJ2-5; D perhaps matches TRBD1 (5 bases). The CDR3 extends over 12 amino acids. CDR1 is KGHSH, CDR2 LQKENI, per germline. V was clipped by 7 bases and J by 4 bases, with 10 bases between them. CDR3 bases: TGTGCCAGCTTCTCTAGGGGAGAGACCCAGTACTTC. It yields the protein CASFSRGETQYF.

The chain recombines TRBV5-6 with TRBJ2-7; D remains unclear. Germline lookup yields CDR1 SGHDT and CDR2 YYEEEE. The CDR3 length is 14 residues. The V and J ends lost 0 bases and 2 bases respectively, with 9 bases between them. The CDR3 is CASSLVAHTYEQYF. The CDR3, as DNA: TGTGCCAGCAGCTTGGTCGCACATACCTACGAGCAGTACTTC. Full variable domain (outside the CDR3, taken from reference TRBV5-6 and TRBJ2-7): DAGVTQSPTHLIKTRGQQVTLRCSPKSGHDTVSWYQQALGQGPQFIFQYYEEEERQRGNFPDRFSGHQFPNYSSELNVNALLLGDSALYLCASSLVAHTYEQYFGPGTRLTVT.

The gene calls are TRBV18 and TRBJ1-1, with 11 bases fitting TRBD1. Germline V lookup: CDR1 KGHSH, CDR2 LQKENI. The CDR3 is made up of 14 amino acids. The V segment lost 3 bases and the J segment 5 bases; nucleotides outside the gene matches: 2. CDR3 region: CASSPGQGGTEAFF. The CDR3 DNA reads TGTGCCAGCTCACCGGGACAGGGGGGAACTGAAGCTTTCTTT.

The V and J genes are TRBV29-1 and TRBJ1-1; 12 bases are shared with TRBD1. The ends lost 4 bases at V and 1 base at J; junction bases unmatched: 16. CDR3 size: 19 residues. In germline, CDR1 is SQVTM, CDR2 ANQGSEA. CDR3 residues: CSVGWAGQGASLSNTEAFF. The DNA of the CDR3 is TGCAGCGTTGGGTGGGCGGGACAGGGGGCTTCCCTCTCGAACACTGAAGCTTTCTTT.

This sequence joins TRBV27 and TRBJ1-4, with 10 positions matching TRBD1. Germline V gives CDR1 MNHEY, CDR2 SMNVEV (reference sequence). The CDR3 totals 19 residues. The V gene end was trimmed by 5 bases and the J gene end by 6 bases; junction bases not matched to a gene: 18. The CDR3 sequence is CASSLYGQGVPTRDEKLFF. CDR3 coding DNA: TGTGCCAGCAGTCTATACGGACAGGGGGTACCCACTCGTGATGAAAAACTGTTTTTT. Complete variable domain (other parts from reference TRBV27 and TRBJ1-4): EAQVTQNPRYLITVTGKKLTVTCSQNMNHEYMSWYRQDPGLGLRQIYYSMNVEVTDKGDVPEGYKVSRKEKRNFPLILESPSPNQTSLYFCASSLYGQGVPTRDEKLFFGSGTQLSVL.

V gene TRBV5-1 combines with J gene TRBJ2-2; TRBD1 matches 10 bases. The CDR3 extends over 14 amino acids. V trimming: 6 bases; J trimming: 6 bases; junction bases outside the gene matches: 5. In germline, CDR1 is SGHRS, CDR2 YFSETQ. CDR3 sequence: CASMVTGGSGELFF. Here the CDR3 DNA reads TGCGCCAGCATGGTGACAGGGGGCTCCGGGGAGCTGTTTTTT. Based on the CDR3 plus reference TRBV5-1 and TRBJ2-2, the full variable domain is KAGVTQTPRYLIKTRGQQVTLSCSPISGHRSVSWYQQTPGQGLQFLFEYFSETQRNKGNFPGRFSGRQFSNSRSEMNVSTLELGDSALYLCASMVTGGSGELFFGEGSRLTVL.

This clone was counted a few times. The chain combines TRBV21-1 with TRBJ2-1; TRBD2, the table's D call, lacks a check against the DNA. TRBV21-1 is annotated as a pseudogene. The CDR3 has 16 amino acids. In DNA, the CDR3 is TGTGCCAGCAGCTCCGGACTGATATCAGGATACAATGAGCAGTTCTTC. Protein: CASSSGLISGYNEQFF.

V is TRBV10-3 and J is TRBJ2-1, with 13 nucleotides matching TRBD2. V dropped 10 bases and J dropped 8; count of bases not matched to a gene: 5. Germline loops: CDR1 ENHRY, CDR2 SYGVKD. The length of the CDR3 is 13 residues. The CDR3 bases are TGTGCCACGGGACTAGCGGGGCCCGATGAGCAGTTCTTC. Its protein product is CATGLAGPDEQFF.

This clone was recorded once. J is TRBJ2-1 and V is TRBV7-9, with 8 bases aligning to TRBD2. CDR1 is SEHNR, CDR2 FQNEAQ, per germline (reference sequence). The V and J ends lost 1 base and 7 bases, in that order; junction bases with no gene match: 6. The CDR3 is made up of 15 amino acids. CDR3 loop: CASSLGSGAGNEQFF. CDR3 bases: TGTGCCAGCAGCTTAGGTAGCGGGGCCGGGAATGAGCAGTTCTTC.

The CDR3 spells CASSFGQNDNYGYTF. Written as DNA, the CDR3 is TGTGCCAGCAGCTTTGGACAGAATGATAACTATGGCTACACCTTC. The J gene is TRBJ1-2, the V gene TRBV7-9; perhaps TRBD1 as D (6 bases). V lost 3 bases and J lost 1, with 12 bases in between. The V gene's germline CDR1 is SEHNR and CDR2 FQNEAQ (reference sequence). There are 15 residues in the CDR3.

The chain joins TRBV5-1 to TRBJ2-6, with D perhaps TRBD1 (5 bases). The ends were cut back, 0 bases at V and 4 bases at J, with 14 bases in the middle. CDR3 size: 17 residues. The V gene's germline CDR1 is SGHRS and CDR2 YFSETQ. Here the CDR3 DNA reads TGCGCCAGCAGCTTGGGGACAACAGCTCTGGGGGCCAACGTCCTGACTTTC. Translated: CASSLGTTALGANVLTF.

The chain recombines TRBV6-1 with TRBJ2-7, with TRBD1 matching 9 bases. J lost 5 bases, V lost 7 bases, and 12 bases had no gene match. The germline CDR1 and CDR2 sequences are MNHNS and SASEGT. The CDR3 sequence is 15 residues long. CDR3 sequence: CASKGTGTGTHEQYF. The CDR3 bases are TGTGCCAGCAAGGGAACCGGGACAGGGACCCACGAGCAGTACTTC.

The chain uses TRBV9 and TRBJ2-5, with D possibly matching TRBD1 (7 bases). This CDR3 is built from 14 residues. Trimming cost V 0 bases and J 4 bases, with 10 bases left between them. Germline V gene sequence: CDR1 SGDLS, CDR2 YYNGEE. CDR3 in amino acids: CASSVDRGGETQYF. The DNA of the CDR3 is TGTGCCAGCAGCGTAGACAGGGGAGGAGAGACCCAGTACTTC.

CDR3 DNA: TGTGCCACCTCTGGGGGGAACCGCCGGCCCCAGCATTTT. Amino acids: CATSGGNRRPQHF. This sequence joins TRBV6-5 and TRBJ1-5, with D tentatively TRBD1 (5 bases). Germline lookup yields CDR1 MNHEY and CDR2 SVGAGI. The CDR3 extends over 13 amino acids. Trimming left V 10 bases short and J 9 bases short, with 19 bases between.

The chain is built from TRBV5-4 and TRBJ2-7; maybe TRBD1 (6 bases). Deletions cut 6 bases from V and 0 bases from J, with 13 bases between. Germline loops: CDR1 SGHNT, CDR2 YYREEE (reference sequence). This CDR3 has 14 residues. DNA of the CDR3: TGTGCCAGCACTCCCAGGGGCCTCTCCTACGAGCAGTACTTC. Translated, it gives CASTPRGLSYEQYF.

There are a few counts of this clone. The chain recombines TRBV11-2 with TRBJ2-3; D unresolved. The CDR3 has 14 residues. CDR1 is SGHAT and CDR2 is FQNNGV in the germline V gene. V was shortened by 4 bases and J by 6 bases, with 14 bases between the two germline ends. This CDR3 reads CASSSSAGFDTQYF. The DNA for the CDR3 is TGTGCCAGCAGCTCTTCTGCAGGTTTTGATACGCAGTATTTT.

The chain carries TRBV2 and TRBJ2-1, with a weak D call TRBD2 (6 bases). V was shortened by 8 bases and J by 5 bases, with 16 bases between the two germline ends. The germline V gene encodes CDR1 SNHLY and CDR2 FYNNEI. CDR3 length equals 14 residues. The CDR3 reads CASDRDAGHNEQFF. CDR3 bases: TGTGCCAGCGACCGGGACGCGGGACACAATGAGCAGTTCTTC.

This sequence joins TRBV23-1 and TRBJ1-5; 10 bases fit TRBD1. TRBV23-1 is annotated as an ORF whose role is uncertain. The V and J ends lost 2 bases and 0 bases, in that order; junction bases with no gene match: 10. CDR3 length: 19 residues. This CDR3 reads CASSQPRDRGEYSNQPQHF. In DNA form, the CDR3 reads TGCGCCAGCAGTCAACCCCGGGACAGGGGTGAGTATAGCAATCAGCCCCAGCATTTT.

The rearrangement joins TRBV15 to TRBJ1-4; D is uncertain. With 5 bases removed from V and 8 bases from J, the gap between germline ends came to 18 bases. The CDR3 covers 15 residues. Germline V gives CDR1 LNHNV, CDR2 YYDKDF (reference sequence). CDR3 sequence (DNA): TGTGCCACCAGCTTTAGTAGTAGTAGAAACGAAAAACTGTTTTTT. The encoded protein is CATSFSSSRNEKLFF.

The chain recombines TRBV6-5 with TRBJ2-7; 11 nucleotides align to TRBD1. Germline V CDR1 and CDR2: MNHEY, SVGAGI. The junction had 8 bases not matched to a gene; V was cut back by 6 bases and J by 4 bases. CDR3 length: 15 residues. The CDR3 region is CASSYGTGGTYEQYF. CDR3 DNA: TGTGCCAGCAGCTACGGGACAGGGGGAACTTACGAGCAGTACTTC.

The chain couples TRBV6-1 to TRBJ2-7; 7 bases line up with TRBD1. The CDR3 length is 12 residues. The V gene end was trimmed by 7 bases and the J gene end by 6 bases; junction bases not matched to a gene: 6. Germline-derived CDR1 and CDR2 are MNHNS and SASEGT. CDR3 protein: CASTSDRAEQYF. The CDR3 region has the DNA TGTGCCAGCACCTCCGACAGGGCCGAGCAGTACTTC.

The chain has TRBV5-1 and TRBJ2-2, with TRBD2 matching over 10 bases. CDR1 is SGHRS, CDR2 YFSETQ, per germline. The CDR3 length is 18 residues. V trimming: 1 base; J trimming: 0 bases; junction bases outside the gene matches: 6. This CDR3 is CASSLFLAGASNTGELFF. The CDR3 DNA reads TGCGCCAGCAGCTTGTTTCTAGCGGGGGCGTCGAACACCGGGGAGCTGTTTTTT.